These 9 T cell receptor beta chains originate from one sample sequenced in a study of blood T cell repertoires in COVID-19. Assay: immunoSEQ multiplex PCR; the TCRdb copy retains only in-frame clones and omits some. The table includes 100,000 to 130,000 clones, 85% to 95% detected once. The sequencing input was peripheral blood. Every receptor here comes from a woman aged 25 to 45 with acute or convalescent COVID-19.

The J gene is TRBJ2-7, the V gene TRBV9; perhaps TRBD2 as D (5 bases). V was pared by 2 bases and J by 2 bases, with 11 bases between. CDR3 size: 14 residues. Germline CDR1 SGDLS, CDR2 YYNGEE. The CDR3 region has the DNA TGTGCCAGCAGCGTGACGGGGAGCACCTACGAGCAGTACTTC. Translating gives CASSVTGSTYEQYF. The full variable domain, with the rest looked up from reference TRBV9 and TRBJ2-7, is DSGVTQTPKHLITATGQRVTLRCSPRSGDLSVYWYQQSLDQGLQFLIQYYNGEERAKGNILERFSAQQFPDLHSELNLSSLELGDSALYFCASSVTGSTYEQYFGPGTRLTVT.

This chain uses TRBV7-9 with TRBJ1-3, with D possibly TRBD1 on 6 matching bases. There are 14 residues in the CDR3. The germline CDR1 and CDR2 sequences are SEHNR and FQNEAQ (reference sequence). Trimming removed 5 bases at V and 2 bases at J, with 10 bases between. The CDR3: CASSPQGAGNTIYF. The CDR3 DNA sequence: TGTGCCAGCAGCCCACAGGGTGCTGGAAACACCATATATTTT.

The chain joins TRBV6-2 or TRBV6-3 to TRBJ2-7, with 7 nucleotides matching TRBD2. Germline CDR1 reads MNHEY; CDR2 reads SVGEGT. This CDR3 has 13 amino acids. Trimming at V came to 7 bases and at J to 2 bases, leaving 5 bases not matched to a gene. The CDR3 loop reads CASTPAGPYEQYF. The CDR3 nucleotides are TGTGCCAGCACCCCAGCGGGGCCCTACGAGCAGTACTTC.

This clone was detected once. The chain joins TRBV4-2 to TRBJ1-2, with 7 bases fitting TRBD1. V was clipped by 0 bases and J by 8 bases; unmatched bases: 9. The V gene's germline CDR1 is LGHNA and CDR2 YNFKEQ. The CDR3 has 15 residues. The CDR3 sequence is CASSQDLRGQGGYTF. The CDR3 nucleotides are TGTGCCAGCAGCCAAGATTTAAGGGGGCAGGGAGGCTACACCTTC.

The CDR3 region is CASSFNTYNEQFF. DNA for the CDR3: TGTGCCAGCAGCTTTAATACCTACAATGAGCAGTTCTTC. The J gene is TRBJ2-1, the V gene TRBV11-3; no clear D. The germline V and J ends were trimmed by 3 bases and 2 bases, with 5 bases remaining between them. Germline CDR1 and CDR2: SGHNT and YENEEA. CDR3 length: 13 residues.

This chain joins TRBV18 and TRBJ2-7, with 7 positions matching TRBD1. CDR1 KGHSH and CDR2 LQKENI come from the germline V gene. There are 15 residues in the CDR3. J gave up 1 base and V 3 bases, and 6 bases lay outside the gene matches. The DNA for the CDR3 is TGTGCCAGCTCACCCAACAGGGGCTCATCCTACGAGCAGTACTTC. Amino acid sequence: CASSPNRGSSYEQYF.

CDR3 loop: CASSPPGGQQPQHF. CDR3 nucleotides: TGTGCCAGCAGCCCGCCGGGGGGGCAACAGCCCCAGCATTTT. The chain combines TRBV6-6 with TRBJ1-5; tentatively, D is TRBD1 (6 bases). The CDR3 consists of 14 residues. Germline V gene data show CDR1 as MNHNY and CDR2 as SVGAGI (reference sequence). V was cut by 6 bases and J by 7 bases, with 16 bases left in between.

The V and J genes are TRBV25-1 and TRBJ2-1; tentative D call: TRBD1 (6 bases). V lost 4 bases and J 3 bases, leaving 13 bases between the germline ends. The CDR3 length is 15 residues. Germline-derived CDR1 and CDR2 are MGHDK and SYGVNS. The CDR3 sequence is CASSGVGQNYNEQFF. For the CDR3, the DNA is TGTGCCAGCAGTGGGGTCGGACAGAACTACAATGAGCAGTTCTTC.

This clone was recorded many times. V usage is TRBV10-3 and J usage is TRBJ2-3, with D perhaps TRBD1 (6 bases). There are 16 residues in the CDR3. V shed 8 bases and J shed 0 bases, with 18 bases lying between them. The germline CDR1 and CDR2 sequences are ENHRY and SYGVKD. In DNA form, the CDR3 reads TGTGCCATCCAAGCCCCAGGGACAACTAGCACAGATACGCAGTATTTT. The encoded protein is CAIQAPGTTSTDTQYF.